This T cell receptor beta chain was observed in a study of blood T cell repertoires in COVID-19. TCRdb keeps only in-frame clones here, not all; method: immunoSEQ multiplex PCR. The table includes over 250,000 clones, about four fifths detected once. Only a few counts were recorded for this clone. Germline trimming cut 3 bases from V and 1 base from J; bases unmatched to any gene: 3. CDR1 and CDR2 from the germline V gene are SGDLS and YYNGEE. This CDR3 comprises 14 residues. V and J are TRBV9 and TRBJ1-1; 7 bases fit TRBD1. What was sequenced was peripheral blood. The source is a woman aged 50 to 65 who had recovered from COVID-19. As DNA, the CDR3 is TGTGCCAGCAGCGATACAGGGGAGAACACTGAAGCTTTCTTT. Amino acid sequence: CASSDTGENTEAFF.